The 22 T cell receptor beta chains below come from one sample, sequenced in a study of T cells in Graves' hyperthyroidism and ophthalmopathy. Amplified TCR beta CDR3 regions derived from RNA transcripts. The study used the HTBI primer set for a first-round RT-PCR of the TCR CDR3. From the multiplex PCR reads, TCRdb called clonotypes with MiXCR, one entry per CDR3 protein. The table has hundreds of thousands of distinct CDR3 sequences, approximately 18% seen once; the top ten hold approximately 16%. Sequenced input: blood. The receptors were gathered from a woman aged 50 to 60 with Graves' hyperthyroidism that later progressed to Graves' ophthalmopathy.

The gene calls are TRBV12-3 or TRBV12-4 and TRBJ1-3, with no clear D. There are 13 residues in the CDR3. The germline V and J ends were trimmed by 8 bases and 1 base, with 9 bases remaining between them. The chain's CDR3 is CASDGLSGNTIYF. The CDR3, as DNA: TGTGCCAGCGACGGCCTTTCTGGAAACACCATATATTTT.

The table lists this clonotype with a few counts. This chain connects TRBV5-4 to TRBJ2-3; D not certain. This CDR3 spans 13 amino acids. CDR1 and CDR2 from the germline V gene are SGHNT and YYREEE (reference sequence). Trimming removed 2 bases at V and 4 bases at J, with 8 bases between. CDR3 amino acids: CASSLPAADTQYF. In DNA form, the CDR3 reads TGTGCCAGCAGCTTACCAGCCGCAGATACGCAGTATTTT.

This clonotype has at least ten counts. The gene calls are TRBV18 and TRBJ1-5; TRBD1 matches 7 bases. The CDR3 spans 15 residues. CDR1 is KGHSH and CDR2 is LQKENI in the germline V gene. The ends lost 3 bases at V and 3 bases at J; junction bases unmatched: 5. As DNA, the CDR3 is TGTGCCAGCTCACCCACGGGACAGCTCAATCAGCCCCAGCATTTT. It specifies CASSPTGQLNQPQHF. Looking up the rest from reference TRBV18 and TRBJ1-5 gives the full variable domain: NAGVMQNPRHLVRRRGQEARLRCSPMKGHSHVYWYRQLPEEGLKFMVYLQKENIIDESGMPKERFSAEFPKEGPSILRIQQVVRGDSAAYFCASSPTGQLNQPQHFGDGTRLSIL.

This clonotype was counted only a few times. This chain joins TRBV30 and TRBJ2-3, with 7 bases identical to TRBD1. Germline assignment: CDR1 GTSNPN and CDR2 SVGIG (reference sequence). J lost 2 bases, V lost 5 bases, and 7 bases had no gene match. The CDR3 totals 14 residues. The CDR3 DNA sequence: TGTGCCTGGGAACAGGGGCCCACCACAGATACGCAGTATTTT. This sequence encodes CAWEQGPTTDTQYF.

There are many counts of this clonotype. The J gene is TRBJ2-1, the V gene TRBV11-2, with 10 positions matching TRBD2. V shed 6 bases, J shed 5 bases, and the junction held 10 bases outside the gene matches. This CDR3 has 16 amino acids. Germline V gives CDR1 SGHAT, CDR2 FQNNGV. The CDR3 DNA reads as TGTGCCAGCAGTCAAATCGTCCTAGCGGGGGACAATGAGCAGTTCTTC. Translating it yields CASSQIVLAGDNEQFF.

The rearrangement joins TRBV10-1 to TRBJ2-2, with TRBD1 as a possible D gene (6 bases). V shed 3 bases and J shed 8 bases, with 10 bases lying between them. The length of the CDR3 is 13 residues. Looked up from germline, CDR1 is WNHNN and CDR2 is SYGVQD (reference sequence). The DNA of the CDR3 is TGCGCCAGCAGTGATGGGGGCCTTGGGGAGCTGTTTTTT. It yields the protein CASSDGGLGELFF.

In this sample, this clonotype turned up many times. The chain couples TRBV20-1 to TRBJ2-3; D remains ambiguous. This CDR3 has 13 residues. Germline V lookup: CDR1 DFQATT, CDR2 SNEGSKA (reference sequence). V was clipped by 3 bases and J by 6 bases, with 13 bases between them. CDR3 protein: CSASGARVDTQYF. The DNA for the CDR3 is TGCAGTGCTAGTGGTGCACGGGTTGATACGCAGTATTTT.

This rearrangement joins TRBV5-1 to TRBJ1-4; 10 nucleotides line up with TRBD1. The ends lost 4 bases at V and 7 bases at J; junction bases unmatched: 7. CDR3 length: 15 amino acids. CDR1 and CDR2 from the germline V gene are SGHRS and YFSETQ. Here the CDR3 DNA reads TGCGCCAGCAGCAGCCGGGACAGGGGCGCTGAAAAACTGTTTTTT. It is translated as CASSSRDRGAEKLFF.

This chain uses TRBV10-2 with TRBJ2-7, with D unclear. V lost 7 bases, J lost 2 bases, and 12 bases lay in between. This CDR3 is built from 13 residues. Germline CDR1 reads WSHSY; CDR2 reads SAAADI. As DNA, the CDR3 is TGCGCCAGCAAACACACGGATGCCTACGAGCAGTACTTC. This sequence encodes CASKHTDAYEQYF.

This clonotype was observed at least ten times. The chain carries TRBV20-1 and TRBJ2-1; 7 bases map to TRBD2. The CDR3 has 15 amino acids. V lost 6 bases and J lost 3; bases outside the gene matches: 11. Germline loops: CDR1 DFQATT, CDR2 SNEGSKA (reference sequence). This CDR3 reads CSAHETGGNYNEQFF. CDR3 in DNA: TGCAGTGCCCACGAGACGGGGGGAAACTACAATGAGCAGTTCTTC.

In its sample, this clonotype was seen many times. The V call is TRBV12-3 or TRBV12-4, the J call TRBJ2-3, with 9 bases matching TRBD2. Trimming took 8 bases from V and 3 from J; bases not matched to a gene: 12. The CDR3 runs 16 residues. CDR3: CASRPSGLARTDTQYF. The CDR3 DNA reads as TGTGCCAGCCGGCCCTCGGGACTAGCTCGGACAGATACGCAGTATTTT.

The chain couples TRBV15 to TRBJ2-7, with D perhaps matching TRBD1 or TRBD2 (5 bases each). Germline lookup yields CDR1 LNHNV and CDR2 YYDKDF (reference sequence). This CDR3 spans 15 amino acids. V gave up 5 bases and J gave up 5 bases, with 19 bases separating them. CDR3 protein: CATSQLVGRVDEQYF. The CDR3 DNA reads TGTGCCACCAGCCAATTGGTGGGGCGGGTCGACGAGCAGTACTTC.

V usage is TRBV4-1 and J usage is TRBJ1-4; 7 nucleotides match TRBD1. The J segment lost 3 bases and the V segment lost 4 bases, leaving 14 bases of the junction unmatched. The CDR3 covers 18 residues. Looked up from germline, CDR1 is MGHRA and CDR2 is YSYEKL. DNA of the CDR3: TGCGCCAGCAGCCGAAAGGGGGCTGACAGGGAGCCTAATGAAAAACTGTTTTTT. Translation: CASSRKGADREPNEKLFF.

CDR3: CASSSLTTSGGVHNEQFF. For the CDR3, the DNA is TGTGCCAGCAGCTCCCTCACTACTAGCGGGGGGGTCCACAATGAGCAGTTCTTC. V is TRBV7-9 and J is TRBJ2-1; 13 bases are a match to TRBD2. Germline V CDR1 and CDR2: SEHNR, FQNEAQ (reference sequence). The CDR3 length is 18 residues. Losses at the gene ends were 4 bases for V and 5 bases for J; bases not matched to a gene: 11.

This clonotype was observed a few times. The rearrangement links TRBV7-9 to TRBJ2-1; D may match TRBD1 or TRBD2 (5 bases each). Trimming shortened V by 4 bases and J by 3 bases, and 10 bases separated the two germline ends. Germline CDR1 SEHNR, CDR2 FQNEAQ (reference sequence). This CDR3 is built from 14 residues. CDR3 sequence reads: CASSSGPSYNEQFF. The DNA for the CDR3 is TGTGCCAGCAGCTCGGGACCCAGCTACAATGAGCAGTTCTTC.

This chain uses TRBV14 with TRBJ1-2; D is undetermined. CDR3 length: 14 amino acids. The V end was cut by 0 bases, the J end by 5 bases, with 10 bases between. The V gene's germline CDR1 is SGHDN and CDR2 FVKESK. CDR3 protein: CASSQDLDGYGYTF. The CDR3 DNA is TGTGCCAGCAGCCAAGACCTAGACGGATATGGCTACACCTTC.

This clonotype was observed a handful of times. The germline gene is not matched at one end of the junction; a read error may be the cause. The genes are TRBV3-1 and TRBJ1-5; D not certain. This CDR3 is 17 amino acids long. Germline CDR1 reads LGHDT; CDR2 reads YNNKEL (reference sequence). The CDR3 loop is CAGSQDAGGIRGQPQHF. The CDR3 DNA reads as TGTGCCGGCAGCCAAGACGCTGGAGGGATTAGAGGTCAGCCCCAGCATTTT.

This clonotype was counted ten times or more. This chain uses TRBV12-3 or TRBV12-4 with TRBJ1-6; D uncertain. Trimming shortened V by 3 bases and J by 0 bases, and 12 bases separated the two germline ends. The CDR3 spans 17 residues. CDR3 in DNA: TGTGCCAGCAGTTTTCTGGGCAGCAGCTCCTATAATTCACCCCTCCACTTT. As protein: CASSFLGSSSYNSPLHF.

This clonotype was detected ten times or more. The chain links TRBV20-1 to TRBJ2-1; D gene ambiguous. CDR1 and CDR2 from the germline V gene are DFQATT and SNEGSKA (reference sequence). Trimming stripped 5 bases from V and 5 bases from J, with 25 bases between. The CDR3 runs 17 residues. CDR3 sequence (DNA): TGCAGTGCTTTCGCTAGTCCTCCAATCAAGTCCAACAATGAGCAGTTCTTC. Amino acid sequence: CSAFASPPIKSNNEQFF.

CDR3 DNA sequence: TGTGCCAGCAGTTTGGCCGGTTTTAAGTGGCCCCAGCATTTT. It yields the protein CASSLAGFKWPQHF. The rearrangement links TRBV12-3 or TRBV12-4 to TRBJ1-5, with D unclear. The CDR3 runs to 14 residues. Trimming stripped 3 bases from V and 9 bases from J, with 15 bases between.

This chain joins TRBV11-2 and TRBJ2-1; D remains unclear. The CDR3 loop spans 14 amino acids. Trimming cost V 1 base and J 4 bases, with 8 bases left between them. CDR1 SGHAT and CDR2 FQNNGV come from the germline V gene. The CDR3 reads CASSLGTLYNEQFF. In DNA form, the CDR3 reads TGTGCCAGCAGCTTAGGGACCCTGTACAATGAGCAGTTCTTC.

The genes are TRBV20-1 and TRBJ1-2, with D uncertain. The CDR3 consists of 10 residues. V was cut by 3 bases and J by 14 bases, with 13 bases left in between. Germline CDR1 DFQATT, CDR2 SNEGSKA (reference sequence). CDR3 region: CSASQDDTTF. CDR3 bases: TGCAGTGCTAGTCAGGACGATACAACCTTC.